A selection of T cell receptor beta chains follows, all from one sample in a study of CD8 T cells in ankylosing spondylitis. MiXCR was run by TCRdb on the 5' RACE reads, yielding one entry per CDR3 protein. The sample lists 130,000 or so distinct CDR3 sequences; roughly 18% were seen once. The sample was blood, either unsorted or a sorted T cell fraction (not recorded which). The origin of the receptors is a male donor with ankylosing spondylitis. CDR3s include the opening cysteine and the closing phenylalanine or tryptophan. D genes are given only for firm matches. Not all rows give a size; the values are once, few, many and, for expanded clones, a class.

D: .; J: TRBJ2-1; size: .; V: TRBV6-1; DNA: TGTGCCAGCAGTGTCGCGCGGGGTGCGAATGAGCAGTTCTTC; CDR3: CASSVARGANEQFF
D: TRBD2; J: TRBJ2-2; size: few; V: TRBV20-1; DNA: TGCAGTGCTACCGGGAGGAGGAACACCGGGGAGCTGTTTTTT; CDR3: CSATGRRNTGELFF
D: TRBD2; J: TRBJ2-1; size: .; V: TRBV9; DNA: TGTGCCAGCAGCGTTCGGACTAGCGGGACCAATGAGCAGTTCTTC; CDR3: CASSVRTSGTNEQFF
D: TRBD1; J: TRBJ1-3; size: few; V: TRBV20-1; DNA: TGCAGTGCTCGACAGGGAGTAGCATACGGAAACACCATATATTTT; CDR3: CSARQGVAYGNTIYF
D: TRBD2; J: TRBJ2-1; size: many; V: TRBV29-1; DNA: TGCAGCGTTGGTCCTAGCGGGATAAATGAGCAGTTCTTC; CDR3: CSVGPSGINEQFF
D: .; J: TRBJ2-7; size: few; V: TRBV28; DNA: TGTGCCAGCAGTTTTCCGGGGTCTTCCTACGAGCAGTACTTC; CDR3: CASSFPGSSYEQYF
D: .; J: TRBJ2-3; size: .; V: TRBV28; DNA: TGTGCCAGCAGTTCCACAGTGAGCACAGATACGCAGTATTTT; CDR3: CASSSTVSTDTQYF
D: .; J: TRBJ2-7; size: .; V: TRBV6-2/TRBV6-3; DNA: TGTGCCAGCATCAGAGGGACGGTTCCCTACGAGCAGTACTTC; CDR3: CASIRGTVPYEQYF
D: .; J: TRBJ2-1; size: .; V: TRBV10-3; DNA: TGTGCCATCAGTGAGAGAGGGCCGTCCTACAATGAGCAGTTCTTC; CDR3: CAISERGPSYNEQFF
D: TRBD2; J: TRBJ2-7; size: .; V: TRBV5-1; DNA: TGCGCCAGCAGCTTGGAGGCTAGCGGGGGGGAGCAGTACTTC; CDR3: CASSLEASGGEQYF
D: .; J: TRBJ2-1; size: .; V: TRBV6-2/TRBV6-3; DNA: TGTGCCAGCAGCAAGGGCAGGGGTTGGAGTTATGAGTTCTCCTACAATGAGCAGTTCTTC; CDR3: CASSKGRGWSYEFSYNEQFF
D: .; J: TRBJ2-1; size: few; V: TRBV25-1; DNA: TGTGCCAGCAGTGCGCTCACCTACAATGAGCAGTTCTTC; CDR3: CASSALTYNEQFF
D: .; J: TRBJ2-7; size: .; V: TRBV5-6; DNA: TGTGCCAGCAGCTCCCTCCCGGACGAGCAGTACTTC; CDR3: CASSSLPDEQYF
D: .; J: TRBJ2-7; size: few; V: TRBV10-2; DNA: TGCGCCAGCAGTCCCAGGGGATCCTACGAGCAGTACTTC; CDR3: CASSPRGSYEQYF
D: .; J: TRBJ2-4; size: few; V: TRBV9; DNA: TGTGCCAGCAGCCTAGTCGGGGGAGCCAAAAACATTCAGTACTTC; CDR3: CASSLVGGAKNIQYF
D: TRBD2; J: TRBJ2-5; size: few; V: TRBV7-6; DNA: TGTGCCAGCAGCCCGACTAGCCGGGTAGAGGAGACCCAGTACTTC; CDR3: CASSPTSRVEETQYF
D: .; J: TRBJ1-1; size: few; V: TRBV4-1; DNA: TGCGCCAGCAGCCTAACGATAAACACTGAAGCTTTCTTT; CDR3: CASSLTINTEAFF
D: .; J: TRBJ2-2; size: few; V: TRBV7-8; DNA: TGTGCCAGCAGGCCGGGACCCTGGGGGCCCGGGGAGCTGTTTTTT; CDR3: CASRPGPWGPGELFF
D: .; J: TRBJ2-7; size: few; V: TRBV7-3; DNA: TGTGCCAGCAGCTTAACTTCGGTCAGCACGGAGCAGTACTTC; CDR3: CASSLTSVSTEQYF
D: .; J: TRBJ2-5; size: many; V: TRBV12-3/TRBV12-4; DNA: TGTGCCAGCAGTCCCAACAGGGAGACCCAGTACTTC; CDR3: CASSPNRETQYF
D: .; J: TRBJ2-4; size: .; V: TRBV7-6; DNA: TGTGCCAGCAGCCCCTACGCAGGGGACGCGGTGGGCAAAAACATTCAGTACTTC; CDR3: CASSPYAGDAVGKNIQYF
D: .; J: TRBJ1-3; size: .; V: TRBV7-9; DNA: TGTGCCAGCAGCTTGGGGGGCTCTGGAAACACCATATATTTT; CDR3: CASSLGGSGNTIYF
D: .; J: TRBJ2-3; size: few; V: TRBV15; DNA: TGTGCCACCAGCAGAGATCCGGCTGAAAATTTAGCGCAGTATTTT; CDR3: CATSRDPAENLAQYF
D: .; J: TRBJ2-5; size: .; V: TRBV9; DNA: TGTGCCAGCAGCGTAGCTCCCGGGATCAGAGAGACCCAGTACTTC; CDR3: CASSVAPGIRETQYF
D: .; J: TRBJ2-5; size: many; V: TRBV29-1; DNA: TGCAGCGTTGAAAGGCCGGGGTTACAAGAGACCCAGTACTTC; CDR3: CSVERPGLQETQYF
D: .; J: TRBJ1-5; size: .; V: TRBV9; DNA: TGTGCCAGCAGCCAGTCAGGCTATAGCAATCAGCCCCAGCATTTT; CDR3: CASSQSGYSNQPQHF
D: TRBD2; J: TRBJ2-3; size: many; V: TRBV28; DNA: TGTGCCAGCAGACCCCGAAGCGGGACTAGCGAGGGTACGCAGTATTTT; CDR3: CASRPRSGTSEGTQYF
D: .; J: TRBJ1-3; size: few; V: TRBV7-3; DNA: TGTGCCAGCAGCGCAGGGTCCTCTGGAAACACCATATATTTT; CDR3: CASSAGSSGNTIYF
D: .; J: TRBJ1-5; size: .; V: TRBV11-2; DNA: TGTGCCAGCAGTAACAGGGTCAATCAGCCCCAGCATTTT; CDR3: CASSNRVNQPQHF
D: .; J: TRBJ2-3; size: .; V: TRBV7-9; DNA: TGTGCCAGCAACACCCCTCGACACACAGATACGCAGTATTTT; CDR3: CASNTPRHTDTQYF
D: TRBD2; J: TRBJ2-7; size: .; V: TRBV29-1; DNA: TGCAGCGTTGAGATAGGGGATAGCGGGAGCTACGAGCAGTACTTC; CDR3: CSVEIGDSGSYEQYF
D: TRBD2; J: TRBJ2-3; size: .; V: TRBV11-3; DNA: TGTGCCAGCAGCGCCTCTAGCGGGGCCGTCACAGATACGCAGTATTTT; CDR3: CASSASSGAVTDTQYF
D: .; J: TRBJ2-1; size: many; V: TRBV12-3/TRBV12-4; DNA: TGTGCCAGCAGTCTGTCTAGCCCCCGCAATGAGCAGTTCTTC; CDR3: CASSLSSPRNEQFF
D: TRBD1; J: TRBJ2-7; size: .; V: TRBV6-1; DNA: TGTGCCAGCAGTATCCCGGGACAGGCCTACGAGCAGTACTTC; CDR3: CASSIPGQAYEQYF
D: .; J: TRBJ2-7; size: .; V: TRBV9; DNA: TGTGCCAGCAGCACAGAAAACTACGAGCAGTACTTC; CDR3: CASSTENYEQYF
D: TRBD2; J: TRBJ2-7; size: .; V: TRBV13; DNA: TGTGCCAGCAGCTTAAGTAGCGGGAGGGTGTCCTACGAGCAGTACTTC; CDR3: CASSLSSGRVSYEQYF
D: .; J: TRBJ1-5; size: few; V: TRBV27; DNA: TGTGCCAGCACCCATAGCAATCAGCCCCAGCATTTT; CDR3: CASTHSNQPQHF
D: .; J: TRBJ2-2; size: .; V: TRBV11-2; DNA: TGTGCCAGCAGCTTAGGCGGGATCGGTCACAGTGCGGAGCTGTTTTTT; CDR3: CASSLGGIGHSAELFF
D: .; J: TRBJ2-6; size: few; V: TRBV20-1; DNA: TGCAGTGCTAGAGCGAGGGACATCTCTGGGGCCAACGTCCTGACTTTC; CDR3: CSARARDISGANVLTF
D: .; J: TRBJ2-3; size: .; V: TRBV12-3/TRBV12-4; DNA: TGTGCCAGCAGTTTGGAGTATTTT; CDR3: CASSLEYF
D: TRBD1; J: TRBJ2-2; size: .; V: TRBV20-1; DNA: TGCAGTGCTAGGGGCCAGGGGGCTCACACCGGGGAGCTGTTTTTT; CDR3: CSARGQGAHTGELFF
D: .; J: TRBJ2-1; size: few; V: TRBV4-1; DNA: TGCGCCAGCAGCCTTAGGGGAGAGTCCTACAATGAGCAGTTCTTC; CDR3: CASSLRGESYNEQFF
D: TRBD2; J: TRBJ2-1; size: few; V: TRBV7-9; DNA: TGTGCCAGCAGCCCTTATGAGACTAGCGGGACCAATGAGCAGTTCTTC; CDR3: CASSPYETSGTNEQFF